This T cell receptor (beta chain) was obtained from a study of blood T cells in healthy people across ages. General study findings and limits: Roughly linear age-related decline in beta diversity appeared, significant by age around 38.

Primed by a sample-barcoded 5' primer and a J-beta primer mix, a second PCR proceeded for about 7 to 11 cycles. TCRdb reprocessed the 5' RACE reads via MiXCR and lists one record per CDR3 protein. This table has fewer than 900,000 distinct CDR3 sequences, 35% to 40% appearing once. This clonotype was recorded at least ten times. Its specificity is unknown. The CDR3 has 14 residues. The germline V and J ends were trimmed by 1 base and 4 bases, with 8 bases remaining between them. The receptor was derived from a man between 18 and 29 years old in good health. What was sequenced was blood. The rearrangement uses TRBV12-3 or TRBV12-4 and TRBJ1-5; D unresolved. The CDR3 here is CASSLGTPNQPQHF. DNA of the CDR3: TGTGCCAGCAGTTTAGGGACTCCAAATCAGCCCCAGCATTTT.